This T cell receptor beta chain was retrieved from a study of vaccination effects on CD4 cells after COVID-19. Antigen-specific CD4+ T cells were first expanded with viral peptide pools by the ViraFEST assay and only then sequenced. The culture ran for about 11 days, and then CD4+ T cells were isolated. Vaccination of participants consisted of two doses of either the BNT162b2 or mRNA-1273 vaccine. Trimming cost V 8 bases and J 5 bases, with 8 bases left between them. CDR1 and CDR2 (germline): MNHEY, SVGAGI. The CDR3 contains 11 residues. About this clone itself: As yet, its antigen is unknown.

Libraries were prepared by immunoSEQ multiplex PCR; TCRdb keeps only in-frame clonotypes and omits some of them. In the table there are over 80,000 clones, around 77% of which are singletons. This clonotype originated in a human donor who received a COVID-19 vaccine. This material consisted of CD4+ T cells from PBMCs cultured with HCoV-OC43 spike peptides, taken after COVID-19 vaccination. Regarding subset: HCoV-OC43 spike overlapping peptide pool stimulation. The rearrangement joins TRBV6-5 to TRBJ2-3; D is possibly TRBD2 (6 bases). In nucleotides, the CDR3 is TGTGCCAGCGGAGGGGTAGATACGCAGTATTTT. Its protein is CASGGVDTQYF.